The present T cell receptor beta chain was sequenced within a study of cytomegalovirus exposure and HLA in healthy donors. Study overall: From 150 million to 200 million T cells, an earlier analysis saw 120 million or so unique TCR beta sequences. Unique TCRs from HLA-typed donors, about 85 million of them, were held in an early data release. Regarding the study as a whole: Over 15,000 TCR beta sequences were associated with HLA alleles at 0.05 false discovery rate in a later analysis.

Germline assignment: CDR1 MNHEY and CDR2 SVGAGI. CDR3 length equals 14 residues. V shed 6 bases, J shed 7 bases, and the junction held 7 bases outside the gene matches. With 60 Vbeta and 13 Jbeta primers, the PCR was carried out. Clones were read by immunoSEQ multiplex PCR, and TCRdb kept only the in-frame ones, dropping some. This sample has 130,000 to 150,000 clones, with about 74% found just once. Turning to this clone: What it binds is not known.

Sequenced input: PBMCs. This chain links TRBV6-5 with TRBJ1-3; 9 bases map to TRBD1. The receptor comes from a young man in good health and CMV-seropositive. CDR3 loop: CASRGTGRGNTIYF. The CDR3 region has the DNA TGTGCCAGCAGGGGGACAGGGCGAGGGAACACCATATATTTT.